The rows below give T cell receptor beta chains drawn from one sample of a study of blood T cell repertoires in COVID-19. Here immunoSEQ multiplex PCR was the method, and the copy in TCRdb shows in-frame clones only, minus some. The sample includes more than 200,000 clones, 80% to 90% of them seen just once. Sequencing was performed on peripheral blood. The receptors come from a woman of 80 years or more with acute or convalescent COVID-19. Both conserved end residues are part of each CDR3. The order of the fields is D gene, J gene, clone size, V gene, CDR3 protein, CDR3 DNA. The D gene is left open where the match is weak. Not every row has a clone size; where given, it reads once, few, many or a size class.

NA | TRBJ1-2 | once | TRBV7-2 | CASSLVGQAFNYGYTF | TGTGCCAGCAGCTTAGTCGGACAAGCCTTTAACTATGGCTACACCTTC
TRBD2 | TRBJ2-3 | NA | TRBV9 | CASSYGTSGADTQYF | TGTGCCAGCAGCTACGGGACTAGCGGGGCAGATACGCAGTATTTT
NA | TRBJ1-2 | NA | TRBV3-1/TRBV3-2 | CASSQGGTSYGYTF | TGTGCCAGCAGCCAAGGAGGGACTTCTTATGGCTACACCTTC
TRBD2 | TRBJ2-2 | NA | TRBV4-1 | CASSQGTSGTNTGELFF | TGCGCCAGCAGCCAAGGGACTAGCGGGACGAACACCGGGGAGCTGTTTTTT
NA | TRBJ1-2 | NA | TRBV10-3 | CAISESRGNYGYTF | TGTGCCATCAGTGAGTCGAGAGGTAACTATGGCTACACCTTC
NA | TRBJ1-2 | NA | TRBV23-1 | CASTPKQGTNYGYTF | TGCGCCAGCACCCCAAAACAGGGAACTAACTATGGCTACACCTTC
NA | TRBJ1-6 | NA | TRBV5-4 | CASSLAGGGPYNSPLHF | TGTGCCAGCAGCTTGGCCGGGGGGGGGCCTTATAATTCACCCCTCCACTTT
TRBD1 | TRBJ1-2 | NA | TRBV6-5 | CASSLHGQGTYGYTF | TGTGCCAGCAGTTTGCATGGACAGGGGACGTATGGCTACACCTTC
TRBD1 | TRBJ1-4 | NA | TRBV7-2 | CASSLDRGPNEKLFF | TGTGCCAGCAGCTTAGACAGGGGACCAAATGAAAAACTGTTTTTT
TRBD1 | TRBJ1-2 | NA | TRBV6-2/TRBV6-3 | CASSQGAGGYTF | TGTGCCAGCAGTCAGGGGGCAGGGGGCTACACCTTC
NA | TRBJ2-2 | once | TRBV27 | CATKTGEGANTGELFF | TGTGCCACCAAGACAGGGGAGGGCGCGAACACCGGGGAGCTGTTTTTT
NA | TRBJ2-7 | NA | TRBV11-3 | CASSLRTYSSYEQYF | TGTGCCAGCAGCTTGCGGACATATTCCTCCTACGAGCAGTACTTC
TRBD1 | TRBJ2-7 | NA | TRBV5-6 | CASSRGQGSYEQYF | TGTGCCAGCAGCCGAGGACAGGGCTCCTACGAGCAGTACTTC
NA | TRBJ2-7 | NA | TRBV30 | CAWTREWGGRRTSPYEQYF | TGTGCCTGGACCCGGGAATGGGGGGGCCGTCGGACCTCTCCCTACGAGCAGTACTTC
TRBD1 | TRBJ2-5 | NA | TRBV19 | CATQDRGAAETQYF | TGTGCCACCCAGGACAGGGGAGCGGCGGAGACCCAGTACTTC
TRBD1 | TRBJ2-7 | NA | TRBV5-4 | CASSSAYRDSNYEQYF | TGTGCCAGCAGCTCCGCGTATAGGGACAGTAACTACGAGCAGTACTTC
NA | TRBJ1-6 | NA | TRBV18 | CASSLSRSGSSYNSPLHF | TGTGCCAGCTCACTGTCCAGGTCGGGGTCCTCCTATAATTCACCCCTCCACTTT
NA | TRBJ1-3 | once | TRBV28 | CASSLSGGSGNTIYF | TGTGCCAGCAGTTTATCAGGAGGATCTGGAAACACCATATATTTT
NA | TRBJ2-1 | NA | TRBV18 | CASSRSSYPPFGQFF | TGTGCCAGCTCTCGTTCCTCTTATCCCCCCTTCGGGCAGTTCTTC
TRBD2 | TRBJ2-7 | NA | TRBV5-1 | CASSPGSSGSPYEQYF | TGCGCCAGCAGCCCGGGGTCTAGCGGGAGTCCCTACGAGCAGTACTTC
TRBD1 | TRBJ1-5 | few | TRBV5-4 | CASSLGGTGDSNQPQHF | TGTGCCAGCAGCTTGGGGGGTACAGGGGATAGCAATCAGCCCCAGCATTTT
NA | TRBJ2-5 | once | TRBV19 | CASSPLVARETQYF | TGTGCCAGTAGTCCCCTTGTGGCTCGCGAGACCCAGTACTTC
NA | TRBJ2-5 | NA | TRBV27 | CASSLGQGGETQYF | TGTGCCAGCAGTTTAGGCCAGGGTGGGGAGACCCAGTACTTC
TRBD2 | TRBJ2-3 | NA | TRBV5-4 | CASSLDGGGTDTQYF | TGTGCCAGCAGCTTGGATGGGGGGGGAACAGATACGCAGTATTTT
TRBD2 | TRBJ2-1 | NA | TRBV7-3 | CASSPGLAGGLNEQFF | TGTGCCAGCAGCCCGGGTCTAGCGGGGGGGCTCAATGAGCAGTTCTTC
TRBD1 | TRBJ1-2 | few | TRBV10-3 | CAISDGTGPYGYTF | TGTGCCATCAGTGACGGGACAGGGCCCTATGGCTACACCTTC
NA | TRBJ2-3 | NA | TRBV10-3 | CAISDHGTGKDTQYF | TGTGCCATCAGTGACCACGGGACTGGGAAGGATACGCAGTATTTT
TRBD1 | TRBJ2-2 | NA | TRBV9 | CASSARQGVTGELFF | TGTGCCAGCAGCGCCCGACAGGGGGTAACCGGGGAGCTGTTTTTT
NA | TRBJ1-2 | NA | TRBV7-8 | CASSLQGLGNSLGYTF | TGTGCCAGCAGCTTACAGGGGCTAGGCAATTCGCTCGGCTACACCTTC
NA | TRBJ2-5 | NA | TRBV18 | CASSPTVQETQYF | TGTGCCAGCTCACCGACAGTCCAAGAGACCCAGTACTTC
NA | TRBJ2-3 | NA | TRBV28 | CASSLGAGDTQYF | TGTGCCAGCAGTTTGGGAGCGGGAGATACGCAGTATTTT
TRBD1 | TRBJ1-2 | NA | TRBV5-1 | CASSTTTGDFYGYTF | TGCGCCAGCAGCACCACGACAGGGGATTTCTATGGCTACACCTTC
NA | TRBJ1-2 | NA | TRBV24-1 | CATSDSPGTYGYTF | TGTGCCACCAGTGATTCCCCCGGGACATATGGCTACACCTTC
TRBD1 | TRBJ1-2 | NA | TRBV18 | CASSPDREGYTF | TGTGCCAGCTCACCTGACAGGGAGGGCTACACCTTC
NA | TRBJ2-3 | NA | TRBV12-3/TRBV12-4 | CASSSRDTQYF | TGTGCCAGCAGCAGTCGAGATACGCAGTATTTT
TRBD2 | TRBJ2-3 | NA | TRBV7-2 | CASSQRLAGDYTDTQYF | TGTGCCAGCAGCCAAAGACTAGCGGGGGACTACACAGATACGCAGTATTTT
NA | TRBJ2-2 | NA | TRBV7-2 | CASTPQPRGELFF | TGTGCCAGCACCCCTCAACCGCGCGGGGAGCTGTTTTTT
TRBD2 | TRBJ2-7 | once | TRBV5-4 | CASRAGTSGRGDEQYF | TGTGCCAGCAGGGCCGGGACTAGCGGGAGGGGGGACGAGCAGTACTTC
NA | TRBJ2-4 | few | TRBV10-3 | CAISEGTGKNIQYF | TGTGCCATCAGTGAGGGAACAGGAAAAAACATTCAGTACTTC
TRBD2 | TRBJ2-3 | NA | TRBV30 | CAWGSGSRVDTQYF | TGTGCCTGGGGGAGCGGGAGTCGGGTAGATACGCAGTATTTT
TRBD2 | TRBJ2-2 | NA | TRBV27 | CASSLSGLAGDTGELFF | TGTGCCAGCAGTTTATCGGGACTAGCGGGAGACACCGGGGAGCTGTTTTTT
TRBD1 | TRBJ1-2 | NA | TRBV19 | CASSMMQGARNGYTF | TGTGCCAGTAGTATGATGCAGGGGGCGCGAAATGGCTACACCTTC
TRBD1 | TRBJ2-5 | once | TRBV19 | CASSTDRRKTQYF | TGTGCCAGTAGTACGGACAGGCGAAAGACCCAGTACTTC
TRBD1 | TRBJ1-2 | NA | TRBV6-6 | CASSTLTGDGYTF | TGTGCCAGCAGTACCCTGACAGGGGATGGCTACACCTTC
NA | TRBJ2-7 | NA | TRBV30 | CAWALIGRGQFFASYEQYF | TGTGCCTGGGCTCTAATCGGGCGGGGGCAATTCTTCGCGTCCTACGAGCAGTACTTC
NA | TRBJ1-6 | NA | TRBV4-3 | CASSQDPADIIHPLHF | TGCGCCAGCAGCCAAGATCCCGCAGATATAATTCACCCCCTCCACTTT
NA | TRBJ2-7 | once | TRBV6-1 | CASSELRGPGYEQYF | TGTGCCAGCAGTGAACTCAGGGGACCGGGCTACGAGCAGTACTTC
NA | TRBJ1-1 | NA | TRBV19 | CASSLVRENTEAFF | TGTGCCAGTAGCCTAGTGAGGGAAAACACTGAAGCTTTCTTT
TRBD2 | TRBJ2-1 | once | TRBV27 | CASSSGLAWNEQFF | TGTGCCAGCAGTTCGGGACTAGCGTGGAATGAGCAGTTCTTC